The rows below give T cell receptor beta chains drawn from one sample of a study of identical twins. TCRdb ran MiXCR on the 5' RACE reads and lists one entry per CDR3 protein. The sample carries some 1,700,000 distinct CDR3 sequences, roughly 35% recorded once. Specimen: cord blood. The origin of the receptors is a newborn girl in good health. The CDR3 runs from the conserved cysteine through the conserved F or W. A D gene is named only where the DNA matches it firmly. Clone size, where shown, is once, few, many, or a class for clones that have expanded.

V,length,size,D,J,DNA,CDR3
TRBV5-1,16,NA,NA,TRBJ1-6,TGCGCCAGCAGCTTTGAGGGGAGCTCCTATAATTCACCCCTCCACTTT,CASSFEGSSYNSPLHF
TRBV7-2,14,few,NA,TRBJ2-3,TGTGCCAGCAGCGTCACCGGGCCTCCTGGTACGCAGTATTTT,CASSVTGPPGTQYF
TRBV28,15,NA,TRBD2,TRBJ2-3,TGTGCCAGCAGCTGGACTAGCGGGGTTAGAGATACGCAGTATTTT,CASSWTSGVRDTQYF
TRBV20-1,13,few,NA,TRBJ2-1,TGCAGTGCTGGAGATCGTACAGGCAATGAGCAGTTCTTC,CSAGDRTGNEQFF
TRBV7-2,13,few,TRBD2,TRBJ2-3,TGTGCCAGCAGCTCCCAGCGGGGAGATACGCAGTATTTT,CASSSQRGDTQYF
TRBV27,19,NA,TRBD1,TRBJ2-3,TGTGCCAGCAGTTTATGGGGGTCGACAGGGGCGTATGACACAGATACGCAGTATTTT,CASSLWGSTGAYDTDTQYF
TRBV20-1,14,NA,TRBD2,TRBJ2-2,TGCAGTGCTAGGATAGCGGGGGGCACCGGGGAGCTGTTTTTT,CSARIAGGTGELFF
TRBV12-3/TRBV12-4,15,NA,NA,TRBJ1-4,TGTGCCAGCAGCAGCCTTGGTTTGACTAATGAAAAACTGTTTTTT,CASSSLGLTNEKLFF
TRBV24-1,14,few,TRBD1,TRBJ2-5,TGTGCCACCAGTGATCACCGACAGGGTACGACCCAGTACTTC,CATSDHRQGTTQYF
TRBV11-2,12,few,NA,TRBJ2-5,TGTGCCAGCAGCTTAGGGTATCAGGGGCAGTACTTC,CASSLGYQGQYF
TRBV4-2,13,many,NA,TRBJ2-3,TGTGCCAGCAGCCAAGGTGTCGGAGATACGCAGTATTTT,CASSQGVGDTQYF
TRBV5-5,15,NA,TRBD2,TRBJ2-2,TGTGCCAGCAGGTTTAGCGGGACTAACACCGGGGAGCTGTTTTTT,CASRFSGTNTGELFF
TRBV10-3,14,NA,NA,TRBJ1-6,TGTGCCATCAGCCCGGGACCCGAAAATTCACCCCTCCACTTT,CAISPGPENSPLHF
TRBV29-1,12,many,NA,TRBJ1-2,TGCAGTGCGGACCAGGGTTTTAAGGGCTACACCTTC,CSADQGFKGYTF
TRBV4-1,13,few,NA,TRBJ2-5,TGCGCCAGCAGCCAAGATCTCTGGGAGACCCAGTACTTC,CASSQDLWETQYF
TRBV5-6,14,NA,NA,TRBJ2-7,TGTGCCAGCAGCTTGGAAAGGGTAAGCTACGAGCAGTACTTC,CASSLERVSYEQYF
TRBV6-1,14,few,NA,TRBJ1-2,TGTGCCAGCAGTGATCGAGGCAAGGACTATGGCTACACCTTC,CASSDRGKDYGYTF
TRBV29-1,16,NA,TRBD2,TRBJ2-3,TGCAGCGTTGAATGGGGACTAGCGCGAGGGCCAGATACGCAGTATTTT,CSVEWGLARGPDTQYF
TRBV7-9,15,NA,NA,TRBJ1-1,TGTGCCAGCAGCCTCTCCGTGGGTTCGAACACTGAAGCTTTCTTT,CASSLSVGSNTEAFF
TRBV28,15,NA,TRBD2,TRBJ2-7,TGTGCCAGCAGACTAGCGGGAGGGTCGTCCTACGAGCAGTACTTC,CASRLAGGSSYEQYF
TRBV20-1,15,NA,TRBD1,TRBJ1-2,TGCAGTGCTAGAGTCCCGGGACAGGGGAACTATGGCTACACCTTC,CSARVPGQGNYGYTF
TRBV6-1,14,NA,TRBD1,TRBJ1-2,TGTGCCAGCTCCGGGACAGGGTGGAACTATGGCTACACCTTC,CASSGTGWNYGYTF
TRBV20-1,15,few,NA,TRBJ1-2,TGCAGTGCTAGAGGGATCGTTGTTCCTAACTATGGCTACACCTTC,CSARGIVVPNYGYTF